Sequencing of this T cell receptor (beta chain) was carried out in a study of molecular identifiers for immune sequencing clone quantification. Overall study results and limits: One cell's worth of spiked Jurkat TCR RNA was reportedly detectable among approximately 980,000 naive cells. In cases of identical TCR molecules sharing a barcode, highly expanded clone sizes could be underestimated.

This clonotype was counted a few times. The target antigen is unknown. Libraries of bulk TCR were made by previously described methods (with listed TCR primers). Via MiXCR, TCRdb re-called the PCR reads, giving one row per CDR3 protein. Of about 640,000 distinct CDR3 sequences in the sample, about 20% are singletons; the top ten hold roughly 0.85%. Using 10%, 30% or 50% RNA, naive CD8 libraries were derived from around 20,000 to 990,000 sorted cells. The receptor comes from a human donor in good health. Some libraries in this study had Jurkat cell RNA spiked in. Specimen: naive CD8+ T cells from blood, with Jurkat cell RNA spiked in. Subset specified: FACS-sorted CD8+CD4-CCR7+CD45RA+ naive T cells.

CDR3 amino acids: CSARDAGGSTDTQYF. CDR3 nucleotide sequence: TGCAGTGCTAGAGATGCCGGGGGTAGCACAGATACGCAGTATTTT. The rearrangement links TRBV20-1 to TRBJ2-3; perhaps TRBD2 as D (6 bases). V was cut by 0 bases and J by 0 bases, with 10 bases left in between. Germline V gene data show CDR1 as DFQATT and CDR2 as SNEGSKA (reference sequence). CDR3 length equals 15 residues.